These 32 T cell receptor beta chains were all obtained from the same sample, sequenced in a study of blood T cell repertoires in COVID-19. Data came from immunoSEQ multiplex PCR; TCRdb stores just in-frame clones and leaves some out. The sample holds roughly 180,000 clones, 85% seen once. The specimen was PBMCs or T cells enriched from blood (not recorded which). These receptors were collected from a man aged 40-49 years who had recovered from COVID-19.

The V call is TRBV27, the J call TRBJ2-7, with a possible D match to TRBD1 (5 bases). Germline V lookup: CDR1 MNHEY, CDR2 SMNVEV (reference sequence). The CDR3 extends over 13 amino acids. The V gene lost 7 bases and the J gene lost 4 bases, with 14 bases spanning the gap. CDR3 DNA: TGTGCCAGCACAAGGGGCGCCATGTACGAGCAGTACTTC. It is translated as CASTRGAMYEQYF.

The chain carries TRBV3-1 (or the pseudogene TRBV3-2) and TRBJ2-5, with TRBD2 identical over 9 bases. Germline V gives CDR1 LGHDT, CDR2 YNNKEL (reference sequence). With V trimmed by 3 bases and J by 5 bases, 4 bases remained unmatched. The CDR3 runs to 14 residues. The CDR3 sequence is CASSHLAGGETQYF. CDR3 coding DNA: TGTGCCAGCAGCCACCTGGCGGGAGGGGAGACCCAGTACTTC.

V usage is TRBV7-8 and J usage is TRBJ2-7, with a weak D call TRBD2 (6 bases). The CDR3 is 14 residues long. Germline CDR1 is SGHVS and CDR2 is FQNEAQ. V was trimmed by 0 bases and J by 2 bases, leaving 8 bases between them. CDR3 protein: CASSLAASAYEQYF. The CDR3 DNA follows: TGTGCCAGCAGCTTAGCCGCTAGCGCCTACGAGCAGTACTTC.

The rearrangement uses TRBV5-1 and TRBJ2-1; 7 nucleotides line up with TRBD1. CDR1 is SGHRS, CDR2 YFSETQ, per germline. V was pared by 2 bases and J by 5 bases, with 10 bases of the junction left unmatched. The CDR3 length is 16 residues. DNA of the CDR3: TGCGCCAGCAGCTTTACTTGGACAGGCCTCGACAATGAGCAGTTCTTC. Translated, it gives CASSFTWTGLDNEQFF.

Concerning this clone: Its ends do not fully match the called genes, so a read error is possible. The V gene is TRBV7-3, the J gene TRBJ2-1; 10 nucleotides agree with TRBD1. The CDR3 extends over 14 amino acids. Germline assignment: CDR1 SGHTA and CDR2 FQGTGA. DNA of the CDR3: TGTGTCAGCAGCTCTAGACAGGGGGCTGATGAGCAGTTCTTC. Protein sequence: CVSSSRQGADEQFF.

This chain uses TRBV6-5 with TRBJ1-2; D unresolved. V lost 4 bases, J lost 6 bases, and 12 bases lay in between. The CDR3 length is 13 residues. CDR1 is MNHEY, CDR2 SVGAGI, per germline. Written as DNA, the CDR3 is TGTGCCAGCAGTTCCCGGGAGGGTCATGGCTACACCTTC. The encoded protein is CASSSREGHGYTF.

The chain couples TRBV5-1 to TRBJ2-7; TRBD2 might be the D (5 bases). CDR1 is SGHRS and CDR2 is YFSETQ in the germline V gene. The ends were cut back, 0 bases at V and 3 bases at J, with 13 bases in the middle. The CDR3 sequence is 15 residues long. The CDR3 DNA reads as TGCGCCAGCAGCTTGGGAGCCGGACGGGGCTACGAGCAGTACTTC. Amino acids: CASSLGAGRGYEQYF.

This chain joins TRBV2 and TRBJ2-7, with TRBD1 identical over 8 bases. Losses at the gene ends were 7 bases for V and 3 bases for J; bases not matched to a gene: 5. Looked up from germline, CDR1 is SNHLY and CDR2 is FYNNEI. The CDR3 contains 13 residues. The CDR3 is CASKRDRIYEQYF. In DNA, the CDR3 is TGTGCCAGCAAACGGGACAGGATCTACGAGCAGTACTTC.

V usage is TRBV7-8 and J usage is TRBJ1-4; D call uncertain. CDR1 is SGHVS and CDR2 is FQNEAQ in the germline V gene. V was trimmed by 4 bases and J by 7 bases, leaving 16 bases between them. The CDR3 runs 15 residues. This chain's CDR3 is CASSSSSGNGEKLFF. CDR3 coding DNA: TGTGCCAGCAGCTCGTCCTCGGGTAATGGTGAAAAACTGTTTTTT.

The chain couples TRBV3-1 (or the pseudogene TRBV3-2) to TRBJ1-2, with 9 bases fitting TRBD1. The CDR3 loop spans 16 amino acids. The V segment lost 1 base and the J segment 4 bases; nucleotides outside the gene matches: 7. CDR1 is LGHDT, CDR2 YNNKEL, per germline (reference sequence). For the CDR3, the DNA is TGTGCCAGCAGCCAAGGTTACAGGGGGCTAGGCTATGGCTACACCTTC. Amino acids: CASSQGYRGLGYGYTF.

CDR3: CASSLDLSGNTIYF. CDR3 nucleotides: TGCGCCAGCAGCTTGGATCTCTCTGGAAACACCATATATTTT. This chain links TRBV5-1 with TRBJ1-3; D is ambiguous. Trimming cost V 0 bases and J 0 bases, with 4 bases left between them. This CDR3 is built from 14 residues. Germline V lookup: CDR1 SGHRS, CDR2 YFSETQ.

This clone has just one count. The chain links TRBV9 to TRBJ1-2; TRBD1 aligns across 7 bases. The CDR3 is 13 residues long. The ends lost 3 bases at V and 4 bases at J; junction bases unmatched: 3. Per the germline V gene, CDR1 is SGDLS and CDR2 is YYNGEE. The CDR3: CASSADRVYGYTF. The CDR3 DNA is TGTGCCAGCAGCGCAGACAGGGTCTATGGCTACACCTTC.

The rearrangement joins TRBV11-2 to TRBJ2-5; 7 bases map to TRBD2. V lost 2 bases to trimming and J lost 5 bases; unmatched junction nucleotides: 14. From germline, CDR1 is SGHAT and CDR2 FQNNGV. The CDR3 contains 17 residues. The CDR3 coding sequence is TGTGCCAGCAGCTTAAGGGGAGGGAGGGCAGCCGGGGAGACCCAGTACTTC. Translation: CASSLRGGRAAGETQYF.

The chain is built from TRBV18 and TRBJ1-1; 8 positions match TRBD1. CDR1 and CDR2 (germline): KGHSH, LQKENI. J gave up 4 bases and V 5 bases, and 6 bases lay outside the gene matches. This CDR3 spans 14 amino acids. CDR3 bases: TGTGCCAGCTCAGCTCGACAGGGGAGCACTGAAGCTTTCTTT. Translated, it gives CASSARQGSTEAFF.

The CDR3 nucleotides read TGTGCCAGCAGGGAGGAACCGGGACAGGGGCACGAGCAGTACTTC. Translation gives CASREEPGQGHEQYF. V is TRBV2 and J is TRBJ2-7; 10 bases match TRBD1. V was pared by 6 bases and J by 5 bases, with 10 bases of the junction left unmatched. The germline CDR1 and CDR2 sequences are SNHLY and FYNNEI. This CDR3 comprises 15 residues.

This sequence joins TRBV5-8 and TRBJ1-3; 9 bases line up with TRBD1. The ends lost 2 bases at V and 4 bases at J; junction bases unmatched: 4. The CDR3 totals 15 residues. Germline CDR1 is SGHTS and CDR2 is YDEGEE. The CDR3 spells CASSLQGARGNTIYF. The CDR3 coding sequence is TGTGCCAGCAGCTTACAGGGGGCGAGGGGAAACACCATATATTTT.

This chain connects TRBV11-3 to TRBJ2-7, with D unclear. The CDR3 has 12 amino acids. V was clipped by 3 bases and J by 6 bases, with 9 bases between them. The germline V gene encodes CDR1 SGHNT and CDR2 YENEEA. The CDR3 sequence is CASSLGRSEQYF. CDR3 coding DNA: TGTGCCAGCAGCTTGGGCCGGTCCGAGCAGTACTTC.

This clone has just one count. The V call is TRBV6-4, the J call TRBJ1-2; TRBD1 matches at 7 bases. Germline values: CDR1 MRHNA, CDR2 SNTAGT. The CDR3 covers 15 residues. V lost 3 bases and J lost 3; bases outside the gene matches: 7. The CDR3 protein is CASSERTGDDYGYTF. The CDR3 nucleotides read TGTGCCAGCAGTGAACGAACAGGGGACGACTATGGCTACACCTTC.

The chain has TRBV7-2 and TRBJ2-1; TRBD2 matches at 13 bases. The CDR3 has 15 amino acids. V trimming: 5 bases; J trimming: 6 bases; junction bases outside the gene matches: 4. Germline V gene data show CDR1 as SGHTA and CDR2 as FQGNSA. CDR3 nucleotides: TGTGCCAGCAGCCGGACTAGCGGGAGTGGCAATGAGCAGTTCTTC. It yields the protein CASSRTSGSGNEQFF.

The chain recombines TRBV9 with TRBJ1-2, with a possible D match to TRBD1 (6 bases). Germline assignment: CDR1 SGDLS and CDR2 YYNGEE. This CDR3 spans 12 amino acids. Trimming took 3 bases from V and 7 from J, leaving 10 bases between them. The CDR3 protein is CASSGAGVGYTF. CDR3 nucleotide sequence: TGTGCCAGCAGCGGTGCAGGGGTTGGCTACACCTTC.

The genes are TRBV24-1 and TRBJ2-1; D is unclear. Germline assignment: CDR1 KGHDR and CDR2 SFDVKD. The CDR3 contains 15 residues. V lost 2 bases to trimming and J lost 0 bases, with 7 bases between them. This CDR3 is CATSDYRVSYNEQFF. CDR3 nucleotides: TGTGCCACCAGTGATTATCGGGTCTCCTACAATGAGCAGTTCTTC.

The V gene is TRBV5-6, the J gene TRBJ2-1, with D unresolved. The CDR3 sequence is 14 residues long. V lost 1 base and J lost 1, with 6 bases in between. CDR1 and CDR2 from the germline V gene are SGHDT and YYEEEE. The CDR3 loop reads CASSLLRSYNEQFF. The CDR3 DNA reads TGTGCCAGCAGCTTGTTACGGTCCTACAATGAGCAGTTCTTC. Variable domain in full (rest from reference TRBV5-6 and TRBJ2-1): DAGVTQSPTHLIKTRGQQVTLRCSPKSGHDTVSWYQQALGQGPQFIFQYYEEEERQRGNFPDRFSGHQFPNYSSELNVNALLLGDSALYLCASSLLRSYNEQFFGPGTRLTVL.

This chain links TRBV19 with TRBJ2-3, with TRBD2 identical over 9 bases. The germline V gene encodes CDR1 LNHDA and CDR2 SQIVND (reference sequence). V was pared by 4 bases and J by 2 bases, with 4 bases of the junction left unmatched. There are 15 residues in the CDR3. The CDR3 region has the DNA TGTGCCAGTAGTACCAGCGGGGGGCCCACAGATACGCAGTATTTT. Translating gives CASSTSGGPTDTQYF.

V usage is TRBV28 and J usage is TRBJ1-2; tentative D call: TRBD1 (6 bases). This CDR3 spans 14 amino acids. Deletions cut 3 bases from V and 6 bases from J, with 14 bases between. Germline-derived CDR1 and CDR2 are MDHEN and SYDVKM. CDR3 nucleotide sequence: TGTGCCAGCAGTTTGACCGGGACAACGGATGGCTACACCTTC. Encoded protein: CASSLTGTTDGYTF.

V gene TRBV2 combines with J gene TRBJ1-6; the D gene is possibly TRBD1 (5 bases). The germline V gene encodes CDR1 SNHLY and CDR2 FYNNEI. The CDR3 spans 15 residues. Trimming took off 6 bases at V and 7 bases at J, with 16 bases between the two ends. DNA for the CDR3: TGTGCCAGCAGCGGGGGGGACGGGCTAAATTCACCCCTCCACTTT. Translated: CASSGGDGLNSPLHF.

This sequence joins TRBV30 and TRBJ1-2; weak D call: TRBD1 (5 bases). The V gene's germline CDR1 is GTSNPN and CDR2 SVGIG (reference sequence). The CDR3 loop spans 14 amino acids. Between the trimmed V and J ends, which lost 0 bases and 7 bases, there was a span of 15 bases. CDR3 bases: TGTGCCTGGAGTGTACCCCCCGGGGGAGCTGGCTACACCTTC. The encoded protein is CAWSVPPGGAGYTF. The full variable domain, completed using reference TRBV30 and TRBJ1-2, is SQTIHQWPATLVQPVGSPLSLECTVEGTSNPNLYWYRQAAGRGLQLLFYSVGIGQISSEVPQNLSASRPQDRQFILSSKKLLLSDSGFYLCAWSVPPGGAGYTFGSGTRLTVV.

The V gene is TRBV9, the J gene TRBJ2-1; possible D gene TRBD1, 5 bases. Between the trimmed V and J ends, which lost 2 bases and 6 bases, there was a span of 9 bases. The CDR3 contains 13 residues. CDR1 and CDR2 (germline): SGDLS, YYNGEE. In DNA form, the CDR3 reads TGTGCCAGCAGCGTCTCACAGGTCAATGAGCAGTTCTTC. It encodes CASSVSQVNEQFF.

The chain carries TRBV4-1 and TRBJ2-2; no reliable D call. The ends were cut back, 0 bases at V and 5 bases at J, with 4 bases in the middle. The CDR3 spans 13 residues. Germline V gene data show CDR1 as MGHRA and CDR2 as YSYEKL. Written as DNA, the CDR3 is TGCGCCAGCAGCCAAGAGAGGACCGGGGAGCTGTTTTTT. This sequence encodes CASSQERTGELFF.

The chain combines TRBV10-2 with TRBJ2-1; TRBD2 is a possible D gene (6 bases). Per the germline V gene, CDR1 is WSHSY and CDR2 is SAAADI. The CDR3 is 14 residues long. The V and J ends lost 0 bases and 12 bases respectively, with 15 bases between them. The CDR3 DNA sequence: TGCGCCAGCAGTGAGTCGAGACGGCGGGGTAGGCAGTTCTTC. Encoded protein: CASSESRRRGRQFF.

The rearrangement joins TRBV11-3 to TRBJ2-3, with a weak D call TRBD2 (5 bases). The V end lost 1 base, the J end lost 2 bases, and 13 bases lay between the germline ends. CDR1 is SGHNT and CDR2 is YENEEA in the germline V gene. This CDR3 is 16 amino acids long. The CDR3 protein is CASSLVVSGPTDTQYF. The CDR3 DNA reads as TGTGCCAGCAGCTTAGTTGTCAGCGGACCCACAGATACGCAGTATTTT.

The chain links TRBV3-1 (or the pseudogene TRBV3-2) to TRBJ2-1, with D possibly matching TRBD2 (5 bases). V dropped 1 base and J dropped 8 bases, with 15 bases sitting between them. Germline CDR1 reads LGHDT; CDR2 reads YNNKEL (reference sequence). The CDR3 is 15 residues long. This CDR3 reads CASSQVRTLWDEQFF. CDR3 DNA sequence: TGTGCCAGCAGCCAAGTCCGGACTTTATGGGATGAGCAGTTCTTC.

The gene calls are TRBV13 and TRBJ1-4; the D gene is possibly TRBD1 (6 bases). The ends were cut back, 6 bases at V and 0 bases at J, with 11 bases in the middle. The CDR3 length is 15 residues. In germline, CDR1 is PRHDT, CDR2 FYEKMQ (reference sequence). CDR3 protein: CASSRRTATNEKLFF. In nucleotides, the CDR3 is TGTGCCAGCAGTCGTCGGACAGCAACTAATGAAAAACTGTTTTTT.